Each of the 27 T cell receptor beta chains below was sequenced from the same sample in a study of blood T cell repertoires in COVID-19. The assay was immunoSEQ multiplex PCR, and TCRdb's table has in-frame clones only and misses some. The sample carries 95,000 to 150,000 clones, about 86% recorded once. The sequencing sample was made of peripheral blood. Every receptor here comes from a woman between 45 and 60 years old with active or convalescent COVID-19.

V gene TRBV7-2 combines with J gene TRBJ2-1; D is unresolved. The V gene's germline CDR1 is SGHTA and CDR2 FQGNSA. The CDR3 has 12 amino acids. The CDR3 sequence is CASRQLEDEQFF. In DNA form, the CDR3 reads TGTGCGTCTCGCCAATTAGAGGATGAGCAGTTCTTC.

The CDR3, as DNA: TGTGCCAGCAGTTCTGTCCCGGGACAGGGGGCAACGCAGTATTTT. Protein product: CASSSVPGQGATQYF. The V gene is TRBV28, the J gene TRBJ2-3; TRBD1 matches 12 bases. Germline CDR1 is MDHEN and CDR2 is SYDVKM. V lost 4 bases and J lost 9; bases outside the gene matches: 8. The CDR3 extends over 15 amino acids.

V is TRBV27 and J is TRBJ2-1; 9 nucleotides align to TRBD1. Germline CDR1 is MNHEY and CDR2 is SMNVEV (reference sequence). The CDR3 sequence is 16 residues long. After removal of 2 bases from V and 2 bases from J, the junction contained 4 bases not matched to a gene. CDR3: CASSLKGTGTYNEQFF. The CDR3 coding sequence is TGTGCCAGCAGTTTAAAAGGGACAGGGACCTACAATGAGCAGTTCTTC.

The chain employs TRBV6-1 and TRBJ2-5; 9 bases match TRBD1. Germline CDR1 is MNHNS and CDR2 is SASEGT. This CDR3 spans 15 amino acids. With 1 base clipped from V and 3 bases from J, the junction kept 3 bases outside the gene matches. CDR3 region: CASSEGRQGEETQYF. Here the CDR3 DNA reads TGTGCCAGCAGTGAAGGCAGACAGGGGGAAGAGACCCAGTACTTC.

V is TRBV27 and J is TRBJ2-2, with 7 bases matching TRBD1. The germline CDR1 and CDR2 sequences are MNHEY and SMNVEV (reference sequence). CDR3 length equals 17 residues. The ends lost 7 bases at V and 1 base at J; junction bases unmatched: 12. DNA of the CDR3: TGTGCCAGCACTGCTACAGGGGCCGCTTTGAACACCGGGGAGCTGTTTTTT. It specifies CASTATGAALNTGELFF.

This clone was detected only a few times. The rearrangement links TRBV19 to TRBJ1-1; 10 nucleotides match TRBD1. Per the germline V gene, CDR1 is LNHDA and CDR2 is SQIVND (reference sequence). The CDR3 sequence is 13 residues long. The V and J ends lost 7 bases and 7 bases, in that order; junction bases with no gene match: 6. CDR3 residues: CASTTTGGLEAFF. CDR3 sequence (DNA): TGTGCCAGTACTACGACAGGGGGCCTTGAAGCTTTCTTT.

This chain links TRBV5-6 with TRBJ2-1; 9 bases are shared with TRBD2. Germline V CDR1 and CDR2: SGHDT, YYEEEE. The CDR3 totals 17 residues. Trimming removed 2 bases from V and 10 bases from J; junction bases left unmatched: 16. DNA for the CDR3: TGTGCCAGCAGCTTCTGGGGGAGAGCTAGCGGGATAGGGGAGCAGTTCTTC. Residues: CASSFWGRASGIGEQFF.

V is TRBV28 and J is TRBJ2-2; TRBD1 agrees at 9 bases. V shed 6 bases, J shed 7 bases, and the junction held 12 bases outside the gene matches. CDR1 and CDR2 (germline): MDHEN, SYDVKM. This CDR3 comprises 16 residues. CDR3 DNA: TGTGCCAGCAGAACCGGGACAGGGAGGGTCTACGGGGAGCTGTTTTTT. Protein product: CASRTGTGRVYGELFF.

The chain is built from TRBV7-6 and TRBJ2-7, with no clear D. Trimming took 1 base from V and 9 from J, leaving 25 bases between them. The V gene's germline CDR1 is SGHVS and CDR2 FNYEAQ. This CDR3 has 17 residues. Written as DNA, the CDR3 is TGTGCCAGCAGCTTAGATGAATTGAGGAGTTTGACGGCGGCGCAGTACTTC. This codes for CASSLDELRSLTAAQYF.

The V gene is TRBV4-2, the J gene TRBJ2-7, with TRBD1 matching 12 bases. Germline V CDR1 and CDR2: LGHNA, YNFKEQ. Trimming cost V 1 base and J 4 bases; bases outside gene matches: 5. This CDR3 has 16 amino acids. The CDR3 reads CASSQVGTGGEYEQYF. The CDR3 DNA follows: TGTGCCAGCAGCCAAGTGGGGACAGGGGGCGAATACGAGCAGTACTTC.

This clone was counted a few times. The J gene is TRBJ1-6, the V gene TRBV5-8; D perhaps matches TRBD1 (5 bases). Germline CDR1 is SGHTS and CDR2 is YDEGEE. This CDR3 comprises 13 residues. V shed 4 bases and J shed 7 bases, with 9 bases lying between them. The CDR3 DNA reads as TGTGCCAGCAGCGTCAACAGGAATTCACCCCTCCACTTT. This translates into CASSVNRNSPLHF.

The chain recombines TRBV19 with TRBJ1-3; D remains unclear. The CDR3 length is 12 residues. Trimming shortened V by 3 bases and J by 4 bases, and 4 bases separated the two germline ends. Looked up from germline, CDR1 is LNHDA and CDR2 is SQIVND (reference sequence). CDR3 in amino acids: CASSMRGNTIYF. In DNA form, the CDR3 reads TGTGCCAGTAGTATGCGAGGAAACACCATATATTTT. Full variable domain (remainder filled in from reference TRBV19 and TRBJ1-3): DGGITQSPKYLFRKEGQNVTLSCEQNLNHDAMYWYRQDPGQGLRLIYYSQIVNDFQKGDIAEGYSVSREKKESFPLTVTSAQKNPTAFYLCASSMRGNTIYFGEGSWLTVV.

This clone was detected only once. CDR3 residues: CAISESDTNNEKLFF. DNA for the CDR3: TGTGCCATCAGTGAGTCGGACACCAATAATGAAAAACTGTTTTTT. The chain uses TRBV10-3 and TRBJ1-4; possible D gene TRBD1, 5 bases. Deletions cut 0 bases from V and 4 bases from J, with 9 bases between. CDR1 is ENHRY, CDR2 SYGVKD, per germline. The CDR3 spans 15 residues.

The chain joins TRBV5-6 to TRBJ1-6, with 9 bases matching TRBD1. The CDR3 runs to 14 residues. CDR1 and CDR2 (germline): SGHDT, YYEEEE. V dropped 4 bases and J dropped 9; count of bases not matched to a gene: 5. The CDR3 spells CASSRTGVTSPLHF. The CDR3 nucleotides are TGTGCCAGCAGCAGGACAGGGGTAACTTCACCCCTCCACTTT.

This sequence joins TRBV11-2 and TRBJ1-4; D may be TRBD1 (6 bases). Germline V CDR1 and CDR2: SGHAT, FQNNGV. V was clipped by 1 base and J by 4 bases, with 10 bases between them. CDR3 size: 15 residues. The CDR3 bases are TGTGCCAGCAGCTTAGGGCAGGGGCTTAATGAAAAACTGTTTTTT. This gives the protein CASSLGQGLNEKLFF.

This chain connects TRBV7-8 to TRBJ2-7; 10 positions agree with TRBD2. Germline values: CDR1 SGHVS, CDR2 FQNEAQ. The CDR3 length is 14 residues. Trimming at V came to 2 bases and at J to 4 bases, leaving 2 bases not matched to a gene. The DNA of the CDR3 is TGTGCCAGCAGCTTACTAGCGGGAGCGTACGAGCAGTACTTC. It specifies CASSLLAGAYEQYF.

V and J are TRBV20-1 and TRBJ2-1, with 8 bases lining up with TRBD1. V shed 6 bases and J 8 bases; nucleotides not matched to a gene: 3. Germline values: CDR1 DFQATT, CDR2 SNEGSKA (reference sequence). The length of the CDR3 is 11 residues. The DNA of the CDR3 is TGCAGTGCCCAGACAGGGGATGAGCAGTTCTTC. This encodes CSAQTGDEQFF.

This clone showed up just once. V gene TRBV30 combines with J gene TRBJ1-5; maybe TRBD1 (5 bases). Germline lookup yields CDR1 GTSNPN and CDR2 SVGIG (reference sequence). V shed 3 bases and J shed 10 bases, with 13 bases lying between them. The CDR3 sequence is 12 residues long. The CDR3 nucleotides read TGTGCCTGGAGAGGTTCCGGGGGTCCCCAGCATTTT. This encodes CAWRGSGGPQHF.

The V gene is TRBV9, the J gene TRBJ2-1; a possible D gene is TRBD2 (5 bases). The CDR3 spans 16 residues. V lost 4 bases and J lost 5, with 19 bases in between. The V gene's germline CDR1 is SGDLS and CDR2 YYNGEE. The CDR3 sequence: CASSPRGVSGNNEQFF. The DNA of the CDR3 is TGTGCCAGCAGCCCTCGCGGCGTCTCGGGAAACAATGAGCAGTTCTTC.

The V call is TRBV7-8, the J call TRBJ2-5, with 11 bases fitting TRBD2. The CDR3 is 17 amino acids. Germline V lookup: CDR1 SGHVS, CDR2 FQNEAQ. Trimming removed 3 bases from V and 2 bases from J; junction bases left unmatched: 8. The CDR3 DNA follows: TGTGCCAGCAGCTTCCTAGCTGGGACTAGCGGACAAGAGACCCAGTACTTC. Translated, it gives CASSFLAGTSGQETQYF. The whole variable domain, filled in from reference TRBV7-8 and TRBJ2-5, reads GAGVSQSPRYKVAKRGQDVALRCDPISGHVSLFWYQQALGQGPEFLTYFQNEAQLDKSGLPSDRFFAERPEGSVSTLKIQRTQQEDSAVYLCASSFLAGTSGQETQYFGPGTRLLVL.

The rearrangement links TRBV10-3 to TRBJ2-3; 8 bases match TRBD1. The CDR3 runs to 15 residues. Germline V gene sequence: CDR1 ENHRY, CDR2 SYGVKD. V lost 7 bases, J lost 1 base, and 7 bases stayed unmatched. The CDR3 sequence is CAINGQGGGTDTQYF. CDR3 nucleotides: TGTGCCATCAACGGACAGGGTGGGGGCACAGATACGCAGTATTTT.

The chain uses TRBV9 and TRBJ2-3, with 14 bases aligning to TRBD2. Germline loops: CDR1 SGDLS, CDR2 YYNGEE. With 0 bases clipped from V and 4 bases from J, the junction kept 13 bases outside the gene matches. This CDR3 contains 20 residues. The CDR3 here is CASSVAWGLAGEQRPDTQYF. The CDR3 nucleotides are TGTGCCAGCAGCGTAGCGTGGGGACTAGCGGGAGAACAGAGGCCAGATACGCAGTATTTT.

V usage is TRBV4-2 and J usage is TRBJ2-5, with a weak D call TRBD1 (6 bases). The CDR3 totals 15 residues. The germline gives CDR1 LGHNA, CDR2 YNFKEQ. Trimming removed 4 bases from V and 0 bases from J, with 12 bases in between. The CDR3 nucleotides read TGTGCCAGCAGCCCCCGGGACAACAACCAAGAGACCCAGTACTTC. Protein: CASSPRDNNQETQYF.

The rearrangement links TRBV28 to TRBJ1-2, with TRBD1 identical over 7 bases. J lost 8 bases, V lost 1 base, and 10 bases had no gene match. Germline CDR1 is MDHEN and CDR2 is SYDVKM. CDR3 size: 15 residues. DNA for the CDR3: TGTGCCAGCAGTTTATACACAGGGGTCGGAAGCGGCTACACCTTC. It specifies CASSLYTGVGSGYTF.

This clone was observed once. The chain has TRBV29-1 and TRBJ1-3, with a weak D call TRBD1 (5 bases). Trimming took 7 bases from V and 9 from J, leaving 10 bases between them. In germline, CDR1 is SQVTM, CDR2 ANQGSEA. The CDR3 covers 10 residues. This CDR3 reads CSAGGGTIYF. CDR3 sequence (DNA): TGCAGCGCTGGGGGGGGCACCATATATTTT.

The chain couples TRBV6-6 to TRBJ2-1, with a weak D call TRBD2 (7 bases). V lost 2 bases and J lost 8, with 13 bases in between. CDR1 MNHNY and CDR2 SVGAGI come from the germline V gene (reference sequence). The CDR3 length is 14 residues. CDR3 sequence reads: CASSYRGGTDEQFF. DNA for the CDR3: TGTGCCAGCAGTTACCGCGGGGGCACGGATGAGCAGTTCTTC.

This rearrangement joins TRBV28 to TRBJ1-1; D may be TRBD1 (6 bases). The CDR3 has 14 residues. Trimming removed 6 bases at V and 1 base at J, with 12 bases between. CDR1 is MDHEN, CDR2 SYDVKM, per germline. The CDR3 DNA follows: TGTGCCAGCAGCTCCGGGACAAGGAACACTGAAGCTTTCTTT. The encoded protein is CASSSGTRNTEAFF. Full variable domain (rest looked up from reference TRBV28 and TRBJ1-1): DVKVTQSSRYLVKRTGEKVFLECVQDMDHENMFWYRQDPGLGLRLIYFSYDVKMKEKGDIPEGYSVSREKKERFSLILESASTNQTSMYLCASSSGTRNTEAFFGQGTRLTVV.